Below, 30 T cell receptor beta chains from the same sample are listed, as sequenced in a study of cytomegalovirus exposure and HLA in healthy donors. The PCR ran on 60 Vbeta and 13 Jbeta primers. The repertoire was sequenced with immunoSEQ multiplex PCR; TCRdb's copy has only in-frame clones and lacks some. The sample yields 65,000 to 75,000 clones, about two thirds seen once. Sequencing used PBMCs. Receptors were obtained from a woman aged 25 to 39 in good health and CMV-seronegative.

The chain combines TRBV7-9 with TRBJ2-3, with 14 bases lining up with TRBD2. Germline V gives CDR1 SEHNR, CDR2 FQNEAQ (reference sequence). CDR3 size: 18 residues. V lost 5 bases, J lost 1 base, and 8 bases stayed unmatched. CDR3 DNA sequence: TGTGCCAGCAGCCCCGGGACTAGCGGGGGTTTCCGCACAGATACGCAGTATTTT. It yields the protein CASSPGTSGGFRTDTQYF.

The genes are TRBV2 and TRBJ2-7, with TRBD1 as a possible D gene (6 bases). Germline loops: CDR1 SNHLY, CDR2 FYNNEI. V was shortened by 3 bases and J by 4 bases, with 10 bases between the two germline ends. This CDR3 has 13 residues. The CDR3 loop reads CASSDSRGYEQYF. CDR3 sequence (DNA): TGTGCCAGCAGTGATTCCAGGGGATACGAGCAGTACTTC.

In its sample, this clone was seen a few times. The V and J genes are TRBV6-5 and TRBJ1-2; 8 bases align to TRBD1. Trimming took 5 bases from V and 2 from J; bases not matched to a gene: 4. CDR1 MNHEY and CDR2 SVGAGI come from the germline V gene. This CDR3 spans 14 amino acids. CDR3 residues: CASSTRDRNYGYTF. The CDR3, as DNA: TGTGCCAGCAGTACACGGGACAGGAACTATGGCTACACCTTC.

The chain combines TRBV6-1 with TRBJ2-1; D not resolved. In germline, CDR1 is MNHNS, CDR2 SASEGT. V was trimmed by 3 bases and J by 0 bases, leaving 6 bases between them. The CDR3 length is 14 residues. The CDR3 DNA reads as TGTGCCAGCAGTGACCTTAGCTCCTACAATGAGCAGTTCTTC. This gives the protein CASSDLSSYNEQFF.

The chain links TRBV9 to TRBJ1-6; TRBD1 aligns across 9 bases. This CDR3 is 16 amino acids long. CDR1 and CDR2 from the germline V gene are SGDLS and YYNGEE. The trim removed 4 bases at V and 3 bases at J, leaving 5 bases unmatched. CDR3 in amino acids: CASSPLDRGYNSPLHF. The CDR3 region has the DNA TGTGCCAGCAGCCCCCTGGACAGGGGCTATAATTCACCCCTCCACTTT.

This sequence joins TRBV4-2 and TRBJ2-1; 10 bases line up with TRBD1. Germline-derived CDR1 and CDR2 are LGHNA and YNFKEQ. V was clipped by 0 bases and J by 8 bases; unmatched bases: 7. This CDR3 is 16 amino acids long. The CDR3: CASSQDPGTGADEQFF. The CDR3 DNA follows: TGTGCCAGCAGCCAAGATCCCGGGACAGGGGCGGATGAGCAGTTCTTC.

This clone was counted only a few times. V and J are TRBV2 and TRBJ1-1, with D maybe TRBD1 (6 bases). V shed 6 bases and J shed 7 bases, with 9 bases lying between them. Germline V gene data show CDR1 as SNHLY and CDR2 as FYNNEI. The CDR3 contains 11 residues. The CDR3 DNA sequence: TGTGCCAGCAGGGAGGACAGTGAAGCTTTCTTT. Translated, it gives CASREDSEAFF.

As for this clone: At one end, the junction sequence differs from germline, possibly due to a read error. CDR3 DNA: TGTTCCAGCAATAGACCGGGGGAAAAACTGTTTTTT. As protein: CSSNRPGEKLFF. The chain couples TRBV7-9 to TRBJ1-4; D gene ambiguous. The CDR3 runs to 12 residues. CDR1 is SEHNR and CDR2 is FQNEAQ in the germline V gene (reference sequence).

This clone came up once. V usage is TRBV2 and J usage is TRBJ2-7, with D perhaps TRBD2 (7 bases). CDR1 is SNHLY and CDR2 is FYNNEI in the germline V gene. This CDR3 comprises 13 residues. In DNA, the CDR3 is TGTGCAAGGGGGGGTCCTGGTACGTTGGAGCAGTACTTC. Residues: CARGGPGTLEQYF.

This clone was counted only a few times. The gene calls are TRBV6-1 and TRBJ2-7, with TRBD2 matching over 8 bases. Germline V lookup: CDR1 MNHNS, CDR2 SASEGT. CDR3 length: 13 residues. V shed 3 bases and J 4 bases; nucleotides not matched to a gene: 2. CDR3 in DNA: TGTGCCAGCAGTGATCGGGGGGGTTACGAGCAGTACTTC. Its protein is CASSDRGGYEQYF.

Only a few counts were recorded for this clone. The chain employs TRBV5-1 and TRBJ1-4, with D possibly matching TRBD1 (6 bases). Germline CDR1 reads SGHRS; CDR2 reads YFSETQ. The V and J ends lost 1 base and 8 bases respectively, with 15 bases between them. The CDR3 has 15 residues. For the CDR3, the DNA is TGCGCCAGCAGCTTGCTTGGGCAAGGGGGAGAAAAACTGTTTTTT. It encodes CASSLLGQGGEKLFF.

CDR3 bases: TGTGCCAGCAGCTTTATACCGGGACTGTTAACCCATGAGCAGTTCTTC. The encoded protein is CASSFIPGLLTHEQFF. The chain joins TRBV7-2 to TRBJ2-1, with D maybe TRBD2 (6 bases). Between the trimmed V and J ends, which lost 3 bases and 8 bases, there was a span of 20 bases. This CDR3 has 16 residues. Per germline, CDR1 SGHTA and CDR2 FQGNSA.

Points on this clone: Other DNA sequences from this sample encode an identical CDR3 as well. The chain joins TRBV7-3 to TRBJ1-6, with 11 bases matching TRBD1. This CDR3 has 14 amino acids. The V gene's germline CDR1 is SGHTA and CDR2 FQGTGA. Germline trimming cut 4 bases from V and 9 bases from J; bases unmatched to any gene: 2. The DNA for the CDR3 is TGTGCCAGCAGCTCCGGGACAGGGGGTTCACCCCTCCACTTT. Protein product: CASSSGTGGSPLHF.

V is TRBV6-6 and J is TRBJ2-7, with no clear D. The ends were cut back, 3 bases at V and 2 bases at J, with 14 bases in the middle. CDR1 is MNHNY, CDR2 SVGAGI, per germline (reference sequence). The CDR3 contains 15 residues. DNA of the CDR3: TGTGCCAGCAGTTATCTTCCGGGTACGGCCTACGAGCAGTACTTC. This sequence encodes CASSYLPGTAYEQYF.

V gene TRBV27 combines with J gene TRBJ2-1, with a weak D call TRBD2 (5 bases). V was clipped by 2 bases and J by 5 bases, with 10 bases between them. CDR1 is MNHEY, CDR2 SMNVEV, per germline (reference sequence). CDR3 length equals 14 residues. The CDR3 spells CASSLQDGDNEQFF. In nucleotides, the CDR3 is TGTGCCAGCAGTTTACAGGACGGGGACAATGAGCAGTTCTTC.

This chain links TRBV19 with TRBJ1-5; TRBD1 is a possible D gene (6 bases). V shed 5 bases and J shed 3 bases, with 11 bases lying between them. The CDR3 is made up of 14 amino acids. Germline loops: CDR1 LNHDA, CDR2 SQIVND (reference sequence). CDR3 DNA sequence: TGTGCCAGTAGTGCCGGACAGATCAATCAGCCCCAGCATTTT. Amino acid sequence: CASSAGQINQPQHF.

Sample share makes this clone medium-sized (0.01 to 0.1%). The rearrangement uses TRBV5-1 and TRBJ1-2, with D maybe TRBD1 (5 bases). The CDR3 is 12 residues long. Trimming left V 3 bases short and J 6 bases short, with 9 bases between. Germline CDR1 is SGHRS and CDR2 is YFSETQ. The CDR3 DNA is TGCGCCAGCAGCTACCAGGGTCATGGCTACACCTTC. Residues: CASSYQGHGYTF.

This clone was observed a handful of times. This chain uses TRBV7-9 with TRBJ2-1; the match to TRBD2 covers 11 bases. Per germline, CDR1 SEHNR and CDR2 FQNEAQ (reference sequence). The J segment lost 6 bases and the V segment lost 4 bases, leaving 5 bases of the junction unmatched. This CDR3 region has 15 residues. The CDR3 loop is CASSWVAGGANEQFF. The CDR3 nucleotides are TGTGCCAGCAGCTGGGTAGCGGGGGGGGCCAATGAGCAGTTCTTC.

The chain carries TRBV6-6 and TRBJ1-2; 8 bases match TRBD1. CDR3 length: 11 residues. Germline V gene data show CDR1 as MNHNY and CDR2 as SVGAGI (reference sequence). The V segment lost 8 bases and the J segment 6 bases; nucleotides outside the gene matches: 2. The CDR3 bases are TGTGCCAGCCGACAGGGGAATGGCTACACCTTC. It encodes CASRQGNGYTF.

This clone was detected once. This chain links TRBV28 with TRBJ1-2; D is unclear. Germline V lookup: CDR1 MDHEN, CDR2 SYDVKM. This CDR3 comprises 15 residues. The germline V and J ends were trimmed by 2 bases and 6 bases, with 16 bases remaining between them. The CDR3 loop is CASSLIEGSLDGYTF. In nucleotides, the CDR3 is TGTGCCAGCAGTTTAATCGAAGGGAGTTTGGATGGCTACACCTTC.

The chain recombines TRBV18 with TRBJ2-5; 9 bases fit TRBD2. The V gene end was trimmed by 1 base and the J gene end by 3 bases; junction bases not matched to a gene: 0. The CDR3 spans 14 residues. CDR1 and CDR2 from the germline V gene are KGHSH and LQKENI. The CDR3 sequence: CASSPRGGEETQYF. CDR3 DNA: TGTGCCAGCTCACCACGCGGGGGGGAAGAGACCCAGTACTTC.

The CDR3 nucleotides are TGCGCCAGCAGCTTAGCAGGGGCGTACACTGAAGCTTTCTTT. It codes for CASSLAGAYTEAFF. The V call is TRBV4-1, the J call TRBJ1-1; the D gene is possibly TRBD1 (6 bases). The V end lost 5 bases, the J end lost 3 bases, and 13 bases lay between the germline ends. The germline V gene has CDR1 MGHRA and CDR2 YSYEKL. This CDR3 is built from 14 residues.

This chain connects TRBV2 to TRBJ1-1; 8 bases agree with TRBD1. Germline V gene lookup returns CDR1 SNHLY and CDR2 FYNNEI. Trimming took 4 bases from V and 7 from J; bases not matched to a gene: 11. This CDR3 is 15 amino acids long. The CDR3 here is CASSVFGRGPSEAFF. DNA for the CDR3: TGTGCCAGCAGTGTATTTGGCAGGGGGCCTAGTGAAGCTTTCTTT.

The genes are TRBV5-5 and TRBJ1-1, with TRBD1 matching 7 bases. The V gene's germline CDR1 is SGHKS and CDR2 YYEKEE (reference sequence). The V gene end was trimmed by 0 bases and the J gene end by 4 bases; junction bases not matched to a gene: 6. The CDR3 runs to 15 residues. CDR3 coding DNA: TGTGCCAGCAGCTTGGGACAGGGACACGGCACTGAAGCTTTCTTT. Amino acids: CASSLGQGHGTEAFF.

The gene calls are TRBV2 and TRBJ2-7; the match to TRBD1 covers 11 bases. J lost 6 bases, V lost 7 bases, and 8 bases had no gene match. The CDR3 runs to 14 residues. In germline, CDR1 is SNHLY, CDR2 FYNNEI. The CDR3 DNA reads TGTGCCAGCACCCGCTTGGGGACAGGGGGCGAGCAGTACTTC. Its translation is CASTRLGTGGEQYF.

J is TRBJ1-3 and V is TRBV6-1; 8 nucleotides match TRBD1. Trimming removed 4 bases from V and 4 bases from J; junction bases left unmatched: 0. Germline assignment: CDR1 MNHNS and CDR2 SASEGT. The CDR3 is 13 residues long. CDR3 loop: CASSGTGGNTIYF. The DNA of the CDR3 is TGTGCCAGCAGTGGGACAGGGGGAAACACCATATATTTT.

The rearrangement links TRBV6-5 to TRBJ2-6; tentative D call: TRBD2 (5 bases). Looked up from germline, CDR1 is MNHEY and CDR2 is SVGAGI. Trimming removed 6 bases from V and 4 bases from J, with 7 bases in between. The CDR3 runs 13 residues. The CDR3 spells CASRTGGANVLTF. Written as DNA, the CDR3 is TGTGCCAGCAGAACGGGGGGGGCCAACGTCCTGACTTTC.

Notes on this clone: A read error may account for a junction end that differs from germline. The V call is TRBV5-6, the J call TRBJ1-3; D gene ambiguous. The CDR3 contains 16 residues. Germline CDR1 and CDR2: SGHDT and YYEEEE. CDR3 DNA: TGTGCCAGCATCGGTAGTGGCGGACTCTCTGGAAACGCCATATATTTT. Protein sequence: CASIGSGGLSGNAIYF.

The rearrangement joins TRBV4-1 to TRBJ1-4; tentative D call: TRBD1 (5 bases). The germline gives CDR1 MGHRA, CDR2 YSYEKL. Trimming left V 4 bases short and J 4 bases short, with 19 bases between. This CDR3 has 17 residues. CDR3 DNA sequence: TGCGCCAGCAGCCTCCGGGCGCAGGGTCGAGGTAATGAAAAACTGTTTTTT. It yields the protein CASSLRAQGRGNEKLFF.

The chain carries TRBV4-1 and TRBJ1-3; D is undetermined. The length of the CDR3 is 15 residues. The V and J ends lost 4 bases and 0 bases respectively, with 10 bases between them. Per the germline V gene, CDR1 is MGHRA and CDR2 is YSYEKL. CDR3 region: CASSRKQFSGNTIYF. The CDR3, as DNA: TGCGCCAGCAGCCGGAAACAGTTCTCTGGAAACACCATATATTTT.